This T cell receptor beta chain was identified during a study of long-term antiretroviral therapy in people with HIV. Whole-study context: About a decade before 2015, the earliest samples were taken when ART was typically delayed.

The study drew at least one pre-ART and at least two post-ART PBMC samples from every donor. At survey level, the immunoSEQ assay was run in its v3.0 version. Repertoires were generated with immunoSEQ multiplex PCR, while TCRdb's copy carries only in-frame clones and drops some. The sample holds roughly 35,000 clones; about 94% are singletons and the top ten take roughly 3.5%. CDR3 length: 13 amino acids. Trimming cost V 11 bases and J 0 bases, with 11 bases left between them. Germline assignment: CDR1 LNHDA and CDR2 SQIVND (reference sequence). The V call is TRBV19, the J call TRBJ1-5; D gene ambiguous. The TCR comes from a woman in her 50s with HIV. The sample in question was unsorted PBMCs, obtained approximately 5.1 years after starting antiretroviral therapy. The CDR3 sequence is CASRADSNQPQHF. The CDR3 bases are TGTGCCTCGAGGGCTGATAGCAATCAGCCCCAGCATTTT.